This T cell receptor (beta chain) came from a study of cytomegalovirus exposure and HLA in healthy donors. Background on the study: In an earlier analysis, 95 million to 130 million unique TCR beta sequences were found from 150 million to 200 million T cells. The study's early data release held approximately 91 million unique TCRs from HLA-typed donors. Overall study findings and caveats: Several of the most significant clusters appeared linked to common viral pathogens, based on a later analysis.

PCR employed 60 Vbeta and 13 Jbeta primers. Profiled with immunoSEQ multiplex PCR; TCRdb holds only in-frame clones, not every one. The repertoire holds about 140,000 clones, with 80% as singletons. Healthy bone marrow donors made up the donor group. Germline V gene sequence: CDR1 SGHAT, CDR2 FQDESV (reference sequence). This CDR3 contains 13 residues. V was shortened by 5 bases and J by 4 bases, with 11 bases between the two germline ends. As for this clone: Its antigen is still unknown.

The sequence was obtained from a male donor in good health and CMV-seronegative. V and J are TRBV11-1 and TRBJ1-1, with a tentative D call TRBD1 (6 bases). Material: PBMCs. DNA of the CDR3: TGTGCCAGCAGCCCCAACAGGGCCACTGAAGCTTTCTTT. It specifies CASSPNRATEAFF.